The rows below give T cell receptor beta chains drawn from one sample of a study of human thymus T cells. Assay used: immunoSEQ multiplex PCR; TCRdb lists only in-frame clones, some missing. This sample has 120,000 or so clones; around 94% occur once, and the top ten carry 0.024%. Sequencing was done on a sample of thymus tissue. These receptor sequences come from a boy under two years old with a congenital heart defect but otherwise immunologically healthy. Both conserved end residues are part of each CDR3. The D gene is left open where the match is weak. Expanded clones are given a class, and other clones once, few, many or no size at all.

V,D,size,CDR3
TRBV11-1,-,-,CASSLGTSSYNEQFF
TRBV14,TRBD1,-,CASSPRDRGFQFLFGYTF
TRBV28,-,-,CASSFLGSEGEQYF
TRBV7-2,-,-,CASGPGTGYYEQYF
TRBV18,-,few,CASSQEFSNQPQHF
TRBV28,TRBD2,-,CASSLELAGGYQETQYF
TRBV7-9,-,-,CASSLGGQQGEKLFF
TRBV11-2,-,-,CASRRPENTEAFF
TRBV4-1,TRBD1,-,CASSQDLSGQPYEQYF
TRBV15,-,-,CATSRVYVARGRIKDGYTF
TRBV4-1,-,-,CASSRRQFPSHGELFF
TRBV6-9,-,-,CASSYYCSTPSTDTQYF
TRBV5-4,TRBD2,-,CASSLTKTSGNTDTQYF
TRBV7-9,-,-,CASSFFTRGNTGELFF
TRBV9,-,-,CASSVDLGGDTEAFF
TRBV13,TRBD1,once,CASSFSDRGPEAFF
TRBV4-2,TRBD1,-,CASSQVDGQGTDTQYF
TRBV5-5,TRBD1,-,CASSPYYRGAGYGYTF
TRBV4-1,TRBD2,once,CASSQGEGLAGPLAYEQYF
TRBV4-2,-,-,CASSTHLNTEAFF
TRBV27,TRBD2,-,CASSFRTSGTYEQYF
TRBV27,TRBD1,-,CASSLGTGRGNTEAFF
TRBV28,-,-,CASSGGIGGDSDTQYF
TRBV6-1,-,-,CASSERGGETQYF
TRBV28,TRBD2,-,CASSALAVPYEQYF